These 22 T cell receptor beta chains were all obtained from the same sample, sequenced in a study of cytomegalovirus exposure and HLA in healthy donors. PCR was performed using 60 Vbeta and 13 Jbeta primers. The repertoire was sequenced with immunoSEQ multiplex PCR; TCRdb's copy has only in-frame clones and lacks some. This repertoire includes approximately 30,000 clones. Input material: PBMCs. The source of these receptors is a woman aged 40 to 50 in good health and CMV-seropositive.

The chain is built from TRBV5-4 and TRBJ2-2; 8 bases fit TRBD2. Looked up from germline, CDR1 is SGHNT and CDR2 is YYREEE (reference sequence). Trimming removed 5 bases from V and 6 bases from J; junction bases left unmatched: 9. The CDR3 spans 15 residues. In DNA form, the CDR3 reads TGTGCCAGCAGTCAAAAAATGGGACTAGCCGGGGAGCTGTTTTTT. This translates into CASSQKMGLAGELFF.

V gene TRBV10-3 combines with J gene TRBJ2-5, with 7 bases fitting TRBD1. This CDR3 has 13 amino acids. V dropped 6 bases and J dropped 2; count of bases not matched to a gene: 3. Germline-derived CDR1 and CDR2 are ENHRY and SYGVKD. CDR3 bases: TGTGCCATCAGAAAGGACAGGCAAGAGACCCAGTACTTC. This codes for CAIRKDRQETQYF.

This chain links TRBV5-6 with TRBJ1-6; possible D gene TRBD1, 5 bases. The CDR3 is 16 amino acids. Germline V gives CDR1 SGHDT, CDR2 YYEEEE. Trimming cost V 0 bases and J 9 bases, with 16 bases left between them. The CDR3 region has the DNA TGTGCCAGCAGCTTGGTCAGGGCAGGGAAGGGTTCACCCCTCCACTTT. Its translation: CASSLVRAGKGSPLHF.

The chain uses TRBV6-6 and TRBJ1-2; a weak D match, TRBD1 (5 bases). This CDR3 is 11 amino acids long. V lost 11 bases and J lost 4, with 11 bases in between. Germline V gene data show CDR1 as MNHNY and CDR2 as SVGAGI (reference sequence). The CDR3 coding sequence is TGTGCCGGAAGACAGTTCTATGGCTACACCTTC. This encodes CAGRQFYGYTF.

Here the CDR3 DNA reads TGTGCCAGCAGCGGACAGGGTGAGACCCAGTACTTC. This codes for CASSGQGETQYF. The rearrangement joins TRBV6-5 to TRBJ2-5, with 8 positions matching TRBD1. V dropped 6 bases and J dropped 5; count of bases not matched to a gene: 2. From germline, CDR1 is MNHEY and CDR2 SVGAGI. CDR3 length: 12 residues.

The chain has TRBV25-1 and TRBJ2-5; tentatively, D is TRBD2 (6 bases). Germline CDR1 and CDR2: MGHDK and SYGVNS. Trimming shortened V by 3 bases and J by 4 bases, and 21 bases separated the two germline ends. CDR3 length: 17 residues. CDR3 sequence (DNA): TGTGCCAGCAGTGAGAAGGGGTCTGCGGGGAGTGGAGAGACCCAGTACTTC. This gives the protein CASSEKGSAGSGETQYF. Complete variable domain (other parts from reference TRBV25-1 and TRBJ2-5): EADIYQTPRYLVIGTGKKITLECSQTMGHDKMYWYQQDPGMELHLIHYSYGVNSTEKGDLSSESTVSRIRTEHFPLTLESARPSHTSQYLCASSEKGSAGSGETQYFGPGTRLLVL.

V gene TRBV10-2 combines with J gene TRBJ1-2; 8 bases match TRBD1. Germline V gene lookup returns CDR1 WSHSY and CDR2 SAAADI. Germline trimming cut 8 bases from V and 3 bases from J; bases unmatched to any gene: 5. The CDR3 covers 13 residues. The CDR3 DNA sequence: TGCGCCAGCGGACAGGGTGCAGACTATGGCTACACCTTC. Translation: CASGQGADYGYTF.

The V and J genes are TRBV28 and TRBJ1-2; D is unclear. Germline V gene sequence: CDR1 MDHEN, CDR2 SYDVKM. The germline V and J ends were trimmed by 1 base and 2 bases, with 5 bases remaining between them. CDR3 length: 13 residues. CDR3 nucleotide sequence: TGTGCCAGCAGTTTATCAGTAAACTATGGCTACACCTTC. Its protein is CASSLSVNYGYTF.

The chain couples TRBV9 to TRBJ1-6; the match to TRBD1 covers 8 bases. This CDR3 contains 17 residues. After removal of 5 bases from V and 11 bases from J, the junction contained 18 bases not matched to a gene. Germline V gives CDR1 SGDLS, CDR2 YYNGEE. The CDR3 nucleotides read TGTGCCAGCAGTTTCCAGGGGGCAGTAGGACTCATGGCACCCCTCCACTTT. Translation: CASSFQGAVGLMAPLHF.

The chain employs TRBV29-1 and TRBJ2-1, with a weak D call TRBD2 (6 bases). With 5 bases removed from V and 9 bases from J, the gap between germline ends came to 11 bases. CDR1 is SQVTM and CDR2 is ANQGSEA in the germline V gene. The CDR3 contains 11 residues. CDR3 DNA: TGCAGCGTTCGGGAGTTGGGTGAGCAGTTCTTC. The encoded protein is CSVRELGEQFF.

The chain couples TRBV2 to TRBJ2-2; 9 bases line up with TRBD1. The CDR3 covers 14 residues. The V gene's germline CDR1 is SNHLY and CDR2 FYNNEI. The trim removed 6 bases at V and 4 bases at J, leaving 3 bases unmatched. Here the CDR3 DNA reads TGTGCCAGCAGGGGGGGACAGGGCACCGGGGAGCTGTTTTTT. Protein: CASRGGQGTGELFF.

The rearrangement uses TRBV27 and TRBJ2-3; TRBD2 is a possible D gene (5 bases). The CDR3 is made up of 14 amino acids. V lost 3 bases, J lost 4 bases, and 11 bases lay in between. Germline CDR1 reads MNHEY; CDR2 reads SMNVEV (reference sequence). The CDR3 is CASSFNGGPDTQYF. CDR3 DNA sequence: TGTGCCAGCAGTTTCAATGGAGGACCAGATACGCAGTATTTT.

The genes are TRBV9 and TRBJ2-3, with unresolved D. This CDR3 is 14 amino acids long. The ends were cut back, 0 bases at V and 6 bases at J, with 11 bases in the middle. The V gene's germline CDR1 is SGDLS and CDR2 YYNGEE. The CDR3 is CASSVVSVSDTQYF. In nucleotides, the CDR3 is TGTGCCAGCAGCGTAGTGTCAGTGTCGGATACGCAGTATTTT.

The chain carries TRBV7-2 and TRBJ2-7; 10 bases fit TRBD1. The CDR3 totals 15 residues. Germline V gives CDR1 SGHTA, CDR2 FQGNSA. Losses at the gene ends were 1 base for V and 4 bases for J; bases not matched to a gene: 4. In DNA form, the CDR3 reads TGTGCCAGCAGCTTAGAGGGACAGGGGTTATACGAGCAGTACTTC. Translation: CASSLEGQGLYEQYF.

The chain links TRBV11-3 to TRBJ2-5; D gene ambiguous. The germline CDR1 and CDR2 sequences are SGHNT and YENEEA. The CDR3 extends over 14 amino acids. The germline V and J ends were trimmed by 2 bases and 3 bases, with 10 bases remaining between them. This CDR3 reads CASSLYGGEETQYF. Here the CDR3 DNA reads TGTGCCAGCAGCTTATATGGTGGAGAAGAGACCCAGTACTTC. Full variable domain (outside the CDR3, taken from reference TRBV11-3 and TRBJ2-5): EAGVVQSPRYKIIEKKQPVAFWCNPISGHNTLYWYLQNLGQGPELLIRYENEEAVDDSQLPKDRFSAERLKGVDSTLKIQPAELGDSAVYLCASSLYGGEETQYFGPGTRLLVL.

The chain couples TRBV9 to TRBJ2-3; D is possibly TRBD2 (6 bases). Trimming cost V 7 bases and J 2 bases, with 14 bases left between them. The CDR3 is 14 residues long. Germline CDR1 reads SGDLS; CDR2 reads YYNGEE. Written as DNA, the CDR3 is TGTGCCAGCGGTGGGGGGAGGCACACAGATACGCAGTATTTT. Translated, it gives CASGGGRHTDTQYF. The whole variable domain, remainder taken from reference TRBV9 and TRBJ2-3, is DSGVTQTPKHLITATGQRVTLRCSPRSGDLSVYWYQQSLDQGLQFLIQYYNGEERAKGNILERFSAQQFPDLHSELNLSSLELGDSALYFCASGGGRHTDTQYFGPGTRLTVL.

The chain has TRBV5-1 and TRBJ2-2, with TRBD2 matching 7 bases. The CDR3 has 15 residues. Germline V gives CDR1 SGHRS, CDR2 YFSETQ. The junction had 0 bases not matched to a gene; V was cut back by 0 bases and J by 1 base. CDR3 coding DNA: TGCGCCAGCAGCTTGGGCGGGGGGAACACCGGGGAGCTGTTTTTT. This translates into CASSLGGGNTGELFF.

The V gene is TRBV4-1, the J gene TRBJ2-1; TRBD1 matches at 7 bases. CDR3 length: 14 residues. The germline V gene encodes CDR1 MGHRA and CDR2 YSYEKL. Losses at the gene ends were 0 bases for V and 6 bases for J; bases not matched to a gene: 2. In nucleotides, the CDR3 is TGCGCCAGCAGCCAAGACAAGGGGGCCAATGAGCAGTTCTTC. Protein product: CASSQDKGANEQFF.

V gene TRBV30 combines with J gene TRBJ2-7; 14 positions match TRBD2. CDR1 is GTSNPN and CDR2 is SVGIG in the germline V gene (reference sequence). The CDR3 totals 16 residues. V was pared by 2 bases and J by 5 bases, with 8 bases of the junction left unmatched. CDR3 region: CAWSSGTSGSTHEQYF. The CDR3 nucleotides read TGTGCCTGGAGTTCAGGGACTAGCGGGAGTACCCACGAGCAGTACTTC.

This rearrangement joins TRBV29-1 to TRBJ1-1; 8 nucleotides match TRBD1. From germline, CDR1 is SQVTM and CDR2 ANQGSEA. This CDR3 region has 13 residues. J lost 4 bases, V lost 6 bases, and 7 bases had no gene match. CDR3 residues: CSVQGAMGTEAFF. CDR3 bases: TGCAGCGTCCAGGGGGCAATGGGCACTGAAGCTTTCTTT.

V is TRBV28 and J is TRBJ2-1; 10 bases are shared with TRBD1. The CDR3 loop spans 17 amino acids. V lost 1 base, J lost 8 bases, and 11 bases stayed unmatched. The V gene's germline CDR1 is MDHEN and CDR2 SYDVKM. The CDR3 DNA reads TGTGCCAGCAGTTTATCCAAAGGCGGGACAGGGGTTGATGAGCAGTTCTTC. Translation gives CASSLSKGGTGVDEQFF.

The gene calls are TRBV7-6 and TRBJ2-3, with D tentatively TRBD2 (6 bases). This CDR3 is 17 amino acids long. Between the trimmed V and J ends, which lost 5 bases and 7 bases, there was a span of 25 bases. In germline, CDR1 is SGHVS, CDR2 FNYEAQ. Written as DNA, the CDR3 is TGTGCCAGCAGCCTAGGGACGCGGGCGGGGAAAACGAATACGCAGTATTTT. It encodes CASSLGTRAGKTNTQYF.